The 30 T cell receptor beta chains reported below all come from one sample, sequenced in a study of blood T cell repertoires in COVID-19 (dated by TCRdb to about 2020). Libraries were made using the immunoSEQ multiplex PCR assay. TCRdb stores this immuneACCESS table with in-frame sequences only. Part of the clones is absent; in the studies checked, under half of the shortfall reflects unresolved V genes, and no reason is known for the rest. Recorded for this sample are roughly 160,000 clones; 85% to 95% of them occurred a single time. Approximately 0.5% of the sample is held by the ten biggest clonotypes. The material sequenced was peripheral blood. All receptors derive from a man aged 45-65 years with acute or convalescent COVID-19.

This chain joins TRBV4-3 and TRBJ2-1, with 8 bases identical to TRBD2. Germline values: CDR1 LGHNA, CDR2 YSLEER. This CDR3 spans 18 amino acids. The V gene end was trimmed by 0 bases and the J gene end by 11 bases; junction bases not matched to a gene: 18. DNA for the CDR3: TGCGCCAGCAGCCAAGATCGGGCGCGGGGGGCCAGATTAACCCAGCAGTTCTTC. Translating gives CASSQDRARGARLTQQFF.

The chain joins TRBV18 to TRBJ2-7; TRBD1 matches at 8 bases. Trimming took 5 bases from V and 7 from J; bases not matched to a gene: 7. This CDR3 comprises 13 residues. Germline CDR1 is KGHSH and CDR2 is LQKENI. The CDR3 DNA sequence: TGTGCCAGCTCAGGTTCAGGGGGCAATGAGCAGTACGTC. As protein: CASSGSGGNEQYV.

The chain is built from TRBV7-8 and TRBJ2-7; 8 bases match TRBD1. Trimming at V came to 3 bases and at J to 7 bases, leaving 8 bases not matched to a gene. The CDR3 is made up of 14 amino acids. CDR1 is SGHVS, CDR2 FQNEAQ, per germline. The chain's CDR3 is CASSLRRGLGEQYF. The CDR3 DNA sequence: TGTGCCAGCAGCTTGCGCAGGGGGCTAGGGGAGCAGTACTTC.

This clone was seen a handful of times. The V and J genes are TRBV7-2 and TRBJ1-6; perhaps TRBD1 as D (5 bases). This CDR3 region has 15 residues. Germline-derived CDR1 and CDR2 are SGHTA and FQGNSA. Trimming took off 1 base at V and 10 bases at J, with 14 bases between the two ends. CDR3 in amino acids: CASSLVRQGGSPLHF. In nucleotides, the CDR3 is TGTGCCAGCAGCTTAGTCCGCCAGGGTGGGTCACCCCTCCACTTT.

This clone was recorded only once. J is TRBJ1-2 and V is TRBV19; 7 bases line up with TRBD1. This CDR3 spans 13 amino acids. CDR1 is LNHDA, CDR2 SQIVND, per germline (reference sequence). Trimming at V came to 5 bases and at J to 2 bases, leaving 2 bases not matched to a gene. The CDR3, as DNA: TGTGCCAGTAGTTGGACAGGAAACTATGGCTACACCTTC. This sequence encodes CASSWTGNYGYTF.

This clone was counted once. The chain employs TRBV27 and TRBJ1-3, with TRBD1 as a possible D gene (5 bases). V lost 3 bases and J 0 bases, leaving 9 bases between the germline ends. CDR1 is MNHEY, CDR2 SMNVEV, per germline (reference sequence). This CDR3 spans 15 amino acids. The CDR3 is CASSFRGGSGNTIYF. The CDR3 DNA sequence: TGTGCCAGCAGTTTCCGCGGGGGCTCTGGAAACACCATATATTTT.

The chain is built from TRBV7-2 and TRBJ2-1; no reliable D call. The ends were cut back, 4 bases at V and 5 bases at J, with 12 bases in the middle. CDR1 SGHTA and CDR2 FQGNSA come from the germline V gene. CDR3 size: 14 residues. The CDR3 loop reads CASSSPMANNEQFF. The CDR3 nucleotides read TGTGCCAGCAGCTCCCCGATGGCCAACAATGAGCAGTTCTTC.

The rearrangement links TRBV2 to TRBJ1-2, with TRBD1 identical over 9 bases. There are 15 residues in the CDR3. Germline assignment: CDR1 SNHLY and CDR2 FYNNEI. J was trimmed by 7 bases and V by 6 bases; bases with no gene match: 12. This CDR3 reads CASSAIREGQGGYTF. Written as DNA, the CDR3 is TGTGCCAGCAGCGCTATACGTGAGGGACAGGGTGGCTACACCTTC.

A single count supports this clone. The chain carries TRBV3-1 (or the pseudogene TRBV3-2) and TRBJ2-1, with TRBD2 matching 7 bases. V was pared by 2 bases and J by 5 bases, with 3 bases of the junction left unmatched. This CDR3 has 14 amino acids. The germline CDR1 and CDR2 sequences are LGHDT and YNNKEL (reference sequence). The CDR3 region has the DNA TGTGCCAGCAGCCAAAGCGGGGACCACAATGAGCAGTTCTTC. Protein sequence: CASSQSGDHNEQFF.

V gene TRBV3-1 (or the pseudogene TRBV3-2) combines with J gene TRBJ1-2; the D gene is possibly TRBD1 (6 bases). The V and J ends lost 1 base and 4 bases respectively, with 10 bases between them. The CDR3 runs to 14 residues. CDR1 LGHDT and CDR2 YNNKEL come from the germline V gene (reference sequence). CDR3 sequence reads: CASSQVRTAYGYTF. As DNA, the CDR3 is TGTGCCAGCAGCCAAGTCCGGACAGCCTATGGCTACACCTTC.

This chain joins TRBV16 and TRBJ2-1, with a tentative D call TRBD2 (6 bases). V lost 3 bases and J 8 bases, leaving 17 bases between the germline ends. Germline CDR1 and CDR2: KGHSY and FQNENV. The CDR3 loop spans 15 amino acids. The CDR3 DNA reads as TGTGCCAGCAGCCACTCAATGGCCGGGGAGGATGAGCAGTTCTTC. Its protein is CASSHSMAGEDEQFF.

This chain connects TRBV3-1 (or the pseudogene TRBV3-2) to TRBJ2-7; tentatively, D is TRBD2 (5 bases). The CDR3 covers 14 residues. The germline gives CDR1 LGHDT, CDR2 YNNKEL (reference sequence). V gave up 2 bases and J gave up 3 bases, with 11 bases separating them. CDR3 DNA sequence: TGTGCCAGCAGCCAATTAGGACTCCGCTACGAGCAGTACTTC. Its translation is CASSQLGLRYEQYF.

This CDR3 is CASSLVLDRVGNTIYF. For the CDR3, the DNA is TGTGCCAGCAGCTTAGTTCTGGACAGGGTTGGAAACACCATATATTTT. The chain recombines TRBV11-2 with TRBJ1-3; TRBD1 matches at 8 bases. This CDR3 region has 16 residues. Germline CDR1 reads SGHAT; CDR2 reads FQNNGV. V dropped 1 base and J dropped 3; count of bases not matched to a gene: 5.

The V call is TRBV18, the J call TRBJ1-6, with 7 bases matching TRBD1. The V gene end was trimmed by 6 bases and the J gene end by 7 bases; junction bases not matched to a gene: 9. Germline V gene data show CDR1 as KGHSH and CDR2 as LQKENI. CDR3 length: 15 residues. The CDR3 protein is CASSTRGLDNSPLHF. CDR3 DNA sequence: TGTGCCAGCTCTACGAGGGGGCTGGACAATTCACCCCTCCACTTT.

The rearrangement joins TRBV10-3 to TRBJ1-1; 9 positions match TRBD1. Trimming took 2 bases from V and 4 from J; bases not matched to a gene: 8. Germline-derived CDR1 and CDR2 are ENHRY and SYGVKD. The CDR3 is made up of 16 amino acids. CDR3 sequence (DNA): TGTGCCATCAGTGAGGGGTTACAGGGGGCAGGCACTGAAGCTTTCTTT. Its translation: CAISEGLQGAGTEAFF.

V is TRBV28 and J is TRBJ1-1; 10 bases are shared with TRBD1. V lost 6 bases to trimming and J lost 12 bases; unmatched junction nucleotides: 13. The CDR3 covers 14 residues. Germline CDR1 and CDR2: MDHEN and SYDVKM. CDR3: CASRLSRDRGASFF. Written as DNA, the CDR3 is TGTGCCAGCAGGCTCAGCCGGGACAGGGGCGCGTCTTTCTTT.

The chain recombines TRBV6-2 or TRBV6-3 with TRBJ1-5, with D unresolved. Germline loops: CDR1 MNHEY, CDR2 SVGEGT. V lost 5 bases, J lost 0 bases, and 14 bases lay in between. The CDR3 contains 16 residues. CDR3 nucleotides: TGTGCCAGCAGTCCCGCGAGGGCGAATAGCAATCAGCCCCAGCATTTT. Translating it yields CASSPARANSNQPQHF.

The chain uses TRBV9 and TRBJ2-2; a weak D match, TRBD1 (5 bases). The CDR3 has 14 amino acids. Germline CDR1 and CDR2: SGDLS and YYNGEE. V was trimmed by 7 bases and J by 1 base, leaving 11 bases between them. The CDR3 region has the DNA TGTGCCAGCTCGTCAGGGTGGAACACCGGGGAGCTGTTTTTT. Translated, it gives CASSSGWNTGELFF.

This clone appeared once. The V call is TRBV20-1, the J call TRBJ2-7; D is undetermined. The germline V gene encodes CDR1 DFQATT and CDR2 SNEGSKA (reference sequence). V dropped 3 bases and J dropped 6 bases, with 9 bases sitting between them. The CDR3 has 11 residues. The CDR3 is CSASLFPEQYF. The DNA for the CDR3 is TGCAGTGCTAGCCTTTTTCCCGAGCAGTACTTC.

This chain uses TRBV7-9 with TRBJ2-3; 7 nucleotides match TRBD2. This CDR3 spans 16 amino acids. Germline loops: CDR1 SEHNR, CDR2 FQNEAQ (reference sequence). J lost 0 bases, V lost 5 bases, and 8 bases had no gene match. The CDR3 DNA reads TGTGCCAGCAGCCTCCGCGGGAGCATTAGCACAGATACGCAGTATTTT. Amino acid sequence: CASSLRGSISTDTQYF.

V usage is TRBV7-9 and J usage is TRBJ1-5; 8 bases line up with TRBD1. CDR3 length equals 13 residues. Germline V gene lookup returns CDR1 SEHNR and CDR2 FQNEAQ (reference sequence). The V and J ends lost 6 bases and 6 bases, in that order; junction bases with no gene match: 4. CDR3 amino acids: CASSAQGGQPQHF. The CDR3, as DNA: TGTGCCAGCAGTGCACAGGGGGGTCAGCCCCAGCATTTT.

J is TRBJ2-5 and V is TRBV19; 10 bases are a match to TRBD2. CDR1 is LNHDA, CDR2 SQIVND, per germline (reference sequence). Trimming cost V 7 bases and J 5 bases; bases outside gene matches: 10. This CDR3 has 15 amino acids. The CDR3 bases are TGTGCCAGTACCGCGACCGGGACTAGCGTGGAGACCCAGTACTTC. The encoded protein is CASTATGTSVETQYF.

The chain carries TRBV24-1 and TRBJ1-6; tentative D call: TRBD1 (6 bases). V gave up 4 bases and J gave up 7 bases, with 13 bases separating them. Per the germline V gene, CDR1 is KGHDR and CDR2 is SFDVKD. The CDR3 sequence is 15 residues long. CDR3: CATSDLRGVNSPLHF. The CDR3 nucleotides read TGTGCCACCAGTGACCTCAGGGGTGTCAATTCACCCCTCCACTTT.

This chain connects TRBV12-3 or TRBV12-4 to TRBJ2-3; D remains unclear. The CDR3 contains 12 residues. The V end was cut by 5 bases, the J end by 7 bases, with 10 bases between. The chain's CDR3 is CASSITGHTQYF. The CDR3, as DNA: TGTGCCAGCAGTATAACGGGTCATACGCAGTATTTT.

The V gene is TRBV19, the J gene TRBJ1-2, with 12 bases that match TRBD1. With 5 bases clipped from V and 6 bases from J, the junction kept 16 bases outside the gene matches. Germline CDR1 is LNHDA and CDR2 is SQIVND (reference sequence). This CDR3 is built from 18 residues. CDR3 sequence reads: CASSLSRDRGRQYNGYTF. The CDR3 DNA follows: TGTGCCAGTAGTTTATCCCGGGACAGGGGGCGTCAGTATAATGGCTACACCTTC.

This clone was recorded once. V usage is TRBV13 and J usage is TRBJ2-1; possible D gene TRBD1, 6 bases. The V end lost 5 bases, the J end lost 9 bases, and 11 bases lay between the germline ends. The CDR3 loop spans 12 amino acids. Per germline, CDR1 PRHDT and CDR2 FYEKMQ (reference sequence). As DNA, the CDR3 is TGTGCCAGCAGCATACAGGGTCTTGAGCAGTTCTTC. Translated: CASSIQGLEQFF. Variable domain in full (rest from reference TRBV13 and TRBJ2-1): AAGVIQSPRHLIKEKRETATLKCYPIPRHDTVYWYQQGPGQDPQFLISFYEKMQSDKGSIPDRFSAQQFSDYHSELNMSSLELGDSALYFCASSIQGLEQFFGPGTRLTVL.

V usage is TRBV10-3 and J usage is TRBJ1-1; 9 bases map to TRBD1. V shed 6 bases and J 2 bases; nucleotides not matched to a gene: 7. This CDR3 region has 15 residues. Per the germline V gene, CDR1 is ENHRY and CDR2 is SYGVKD. As DNA, the CDR3 is TGTGCCATCAGCCGGGACAGGGAACGTAACACTGAAGCTTTCTTT. It is translated as CAISRDRERNTEAFF.

The chain combines TRBV20-1 with TRBJ1-5; D remains unclear. CDR1 is DFQATT, CDR2 SNEGSKA, per germline (reference sequence). Trimming took 3 bases from V and 2 from J, leaving 11 bases between them. The CDR3 is made up of 14 amino acids. CDR3 residues: CSASSGWGNQPQHF. The CDR3, as DNA: TGCAGTGCTAGTTCCGGGTGGGGCAATCAGCCCCAGCATTTT.

The chain combines TRBV4-1 with TRBJ2-3, with 15 bases matching TRBD2. This CDR3 region has 16 residues. Trimming cost V 6 bases and J 5 bases; bases outside gene matches: 6. CDR1 and CDR2 (germline): MGHRA, YSYEKL. The CDR3 DNA reads as TGCGCCAGCAGTTCCGGGACTAGCGGGAGGAGAGATACGCAGTATTTT. Translated, it gives CASSSGTSGRRDTQYF.

The CDR3 DNA is TGTGCCAGCAGCTTAGGCCGGGGATCCACTGAAGCTTTCTTT. It translates to CASSLGRGSTEAFF. V and J are TRBV11-1 and TRBJ1-1, with no clear D. Germline assignment: CDR1 SGHAT and CDR2 FQDESV (reference sequence). The CDR3 is 14 residues long. V was shortened by 1 base and J by 4 bases, with 10 bases between the two germline ends.